Included here is one T cell receptor beta chain sequence, with context. The antigen is not known. Additional DNA sequences in this sample encode the identical CDR3. Losses at the gene ends were 0 bases for V and 8 bases for J; bases not matched to a gene: 4. The CDR3 spans 14 residues. Germline CDR1 is SGDLS and CDR2 is YYNGEE. These data belong to a study of shared clonotypes between healthy human individuals. The study, taken as a whole, reports: Naive subsets tended to show greater estimated richness than memory subsets. Sequencing depth was expected to affect clonotype sharing among donors. All-four-donor shared clonotypes had higher generation probabilities than non-shared clonotypes did.

Per the study methods: Filtering of immunoSEQ junctional sequences could not match full-length read filtering. Here immunoSEQ multiplex PCR was the method, and the copy in TCRdb shows in-frame clones only, minus some. The DNA gave D and trimming, while V, J and clone size come from that table. The sample yields just over 2,000,000 clones, around 96% seen once. The naive CD8 population came from CD45RO-negative cells selected for CCR7, without terminally differentiated effector memory CD45RA+ cells. The rearrangement links TRBV9 to TRBJ1-4, with 7 bases identical to TRBD1. Sequences were obtained from naive CD8+ T cells sorted from blood. The clonotype comes from a man younger than 30 in good health. CDR3 sequence reads: CASSVEGAGEKLFF. The CDR3 DNA is TGTGCCAGCAGCGTAGAGGGGGCAGGGGAAAAACTGTTTTTT.